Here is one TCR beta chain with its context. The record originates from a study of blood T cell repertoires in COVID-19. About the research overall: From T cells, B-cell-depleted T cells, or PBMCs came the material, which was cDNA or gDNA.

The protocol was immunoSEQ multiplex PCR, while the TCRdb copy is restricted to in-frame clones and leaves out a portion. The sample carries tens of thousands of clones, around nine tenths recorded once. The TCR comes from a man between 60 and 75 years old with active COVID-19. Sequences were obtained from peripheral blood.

CDR3 sequence: CASSFLSDTDTQYF. The CDR3 DNA sequence: TGTGCCAGCAGCTTCCTTAGCGACACAGATACGCAGTATTTT. The V and J genes are TRBV7-3 and TRBJ2-3; D might be TRBD2 (5 bases). V was clipped by 3 bases and J by 2 bases, with 9 bases between them. CDR3 length: 14 amino acids. Germline-derived CDR1 and CDR2 are SGHTA and FQGTGA.